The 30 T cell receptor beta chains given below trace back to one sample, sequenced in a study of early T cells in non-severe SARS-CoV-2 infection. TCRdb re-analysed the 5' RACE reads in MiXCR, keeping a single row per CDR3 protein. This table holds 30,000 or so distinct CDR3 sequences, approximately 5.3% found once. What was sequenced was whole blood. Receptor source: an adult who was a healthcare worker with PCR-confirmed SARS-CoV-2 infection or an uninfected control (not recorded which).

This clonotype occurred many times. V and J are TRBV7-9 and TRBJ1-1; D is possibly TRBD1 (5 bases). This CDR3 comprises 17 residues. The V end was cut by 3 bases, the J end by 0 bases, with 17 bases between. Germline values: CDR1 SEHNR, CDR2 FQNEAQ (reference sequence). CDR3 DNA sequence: TGTGCCAGCAGCTTTCCCCAGGGAAATTTTCTGAACACTGAAGCTTTCTTT. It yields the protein CASSFPQGNFLNTEAFF.

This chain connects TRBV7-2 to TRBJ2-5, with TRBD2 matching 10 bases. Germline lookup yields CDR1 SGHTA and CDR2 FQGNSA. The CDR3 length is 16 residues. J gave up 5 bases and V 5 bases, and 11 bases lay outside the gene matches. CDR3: CASSPRAGGPFETQYF. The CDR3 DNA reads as TGTGCCAGCAGCCCACGAGCGGGGGGGCCTTTTGAGACCCAGTACTTC.

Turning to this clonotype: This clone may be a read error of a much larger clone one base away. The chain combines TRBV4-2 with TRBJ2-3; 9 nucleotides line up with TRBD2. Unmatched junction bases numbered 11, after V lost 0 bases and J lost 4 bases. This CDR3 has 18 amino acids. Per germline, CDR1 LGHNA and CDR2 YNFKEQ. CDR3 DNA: TGTGCCAGCAGCCAAGATTGGGAAAGCGGGGGGTCCTCAGATACGCAGTATTTT. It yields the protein CASSQDWESGGSSDTQYF.

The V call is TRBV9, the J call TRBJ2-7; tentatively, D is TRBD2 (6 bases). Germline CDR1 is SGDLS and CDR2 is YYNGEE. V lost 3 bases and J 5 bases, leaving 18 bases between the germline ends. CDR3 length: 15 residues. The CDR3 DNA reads TGTGCCAGCAGCGAGGGCGTGGGACTGGAGCACGAGCAGTACTTC. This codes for CASSEGVGLEHEQYF.

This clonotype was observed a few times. CDR3 nucleotide sequence: TGTGCCAGCGGGACTAGCCCCGACTGGGAGGAGACCCAGTACTTC. As protein: CASGTSPDWEETQYF. The V and J genes are TRBV6-5 and TRBJ2-5; 9 nucleotides line up with TRBD2. V trimming: 8 bases; J trimming: 5 bases; junction bases outside the gene matches: 12. This CDR3 has 15 amino acids. The germline CDR1 and CDR2 sequences are MNHEY and SVGAGI.

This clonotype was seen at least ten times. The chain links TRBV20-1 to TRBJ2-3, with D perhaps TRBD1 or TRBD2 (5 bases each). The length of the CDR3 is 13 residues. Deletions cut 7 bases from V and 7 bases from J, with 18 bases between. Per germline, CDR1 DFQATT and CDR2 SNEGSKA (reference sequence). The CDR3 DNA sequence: TGCAGTGTTGCATCCGGGACCCCTAATACGCAGTATTTT. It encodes CSVASGTPNTQYF.

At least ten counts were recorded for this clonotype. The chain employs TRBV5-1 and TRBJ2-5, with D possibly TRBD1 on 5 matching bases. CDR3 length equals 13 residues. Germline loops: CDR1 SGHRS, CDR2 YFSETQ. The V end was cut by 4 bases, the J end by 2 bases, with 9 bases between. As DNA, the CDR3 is TGCGCCAGCAGCCCCGGACAACAAGAGACCCAGTACTTC. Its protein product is CASSPGQQETQYF.

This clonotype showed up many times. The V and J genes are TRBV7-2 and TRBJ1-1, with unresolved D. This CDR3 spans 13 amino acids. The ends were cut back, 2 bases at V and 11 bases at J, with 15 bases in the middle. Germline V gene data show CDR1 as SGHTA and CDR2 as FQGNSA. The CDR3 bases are TGTGCCAGCAGCTTAACCCCGTCCTCGGGGGCTTTCTTT. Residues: CASSLTPSSGAFF.

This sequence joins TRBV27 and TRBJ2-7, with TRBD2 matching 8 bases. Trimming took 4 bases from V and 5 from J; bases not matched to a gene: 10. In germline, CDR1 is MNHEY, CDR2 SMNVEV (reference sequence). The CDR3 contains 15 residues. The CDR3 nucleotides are TGTGCCAGCAGTTCGCTACGGGAGGGGAGGGACGAGCAGTACTTC. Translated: CASSSLREGRDEQYF.

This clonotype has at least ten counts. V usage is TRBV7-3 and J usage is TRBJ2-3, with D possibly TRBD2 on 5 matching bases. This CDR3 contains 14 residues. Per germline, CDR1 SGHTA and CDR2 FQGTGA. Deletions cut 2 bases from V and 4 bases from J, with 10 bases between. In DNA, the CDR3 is TGTGCCAGCAGCTTACCCGATAGCGCAGATACGCAGTATTTT. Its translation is CASSLPDSADTQYF.

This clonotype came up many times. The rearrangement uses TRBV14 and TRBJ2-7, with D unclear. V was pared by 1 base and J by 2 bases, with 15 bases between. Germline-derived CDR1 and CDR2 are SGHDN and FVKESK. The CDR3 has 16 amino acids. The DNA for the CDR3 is TGTGCCAGCAGCCAAGGATCCCGACTCCGGGCCTACGAGCAGTACTTC. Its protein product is CASSQGSRLRAYEQYF.

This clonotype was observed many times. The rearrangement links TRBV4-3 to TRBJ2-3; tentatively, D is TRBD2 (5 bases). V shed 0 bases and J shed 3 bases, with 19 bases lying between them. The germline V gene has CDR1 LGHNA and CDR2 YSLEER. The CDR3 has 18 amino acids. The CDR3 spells CASSQDLAEGLLTDTQYF. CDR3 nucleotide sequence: TGCGCCAGCAGCCAAGATCTGGCTGAGGGCCTTCTAACAGATACGCAGTATTTT.

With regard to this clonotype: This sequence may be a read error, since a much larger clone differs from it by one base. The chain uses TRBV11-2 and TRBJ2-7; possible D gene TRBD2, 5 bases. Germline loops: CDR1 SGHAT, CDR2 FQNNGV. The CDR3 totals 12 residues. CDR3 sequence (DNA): TGTGCCAGCAGCCCCCTAGCTTCCGAGCCGTACTTC. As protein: CASSPLASEPYF.

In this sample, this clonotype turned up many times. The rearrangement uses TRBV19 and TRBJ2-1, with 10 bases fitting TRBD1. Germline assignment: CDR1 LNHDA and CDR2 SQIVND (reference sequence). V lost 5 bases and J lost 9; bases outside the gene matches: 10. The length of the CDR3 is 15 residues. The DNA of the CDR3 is TGTGCCAGTAGTGTCCGGGACAGGGGAGCTAGTGAGCAGTTCTTC. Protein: CASSVRDRGASEQFF. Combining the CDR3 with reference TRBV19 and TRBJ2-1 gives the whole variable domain DGGITQSPKYLFRKEGQNVTLSCEQNLNHDAMYWYRQDPGQGLRLIYYSQIVNDFQKGDIAEGYSVSREKKESFPLTVTSAQKNPTAFYLCASSVRDRGASEQFFGPGTRLTVL.

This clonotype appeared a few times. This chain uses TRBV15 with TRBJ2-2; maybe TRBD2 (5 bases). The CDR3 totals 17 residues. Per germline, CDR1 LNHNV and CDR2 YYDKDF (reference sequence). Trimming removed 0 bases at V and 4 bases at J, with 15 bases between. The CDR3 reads CATSRDHGSGLTGELFF. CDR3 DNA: TGTGCCACCAGCAGAGATCATGGAAGCGGCCTCACCGGGGAGCTGTTTTTT.

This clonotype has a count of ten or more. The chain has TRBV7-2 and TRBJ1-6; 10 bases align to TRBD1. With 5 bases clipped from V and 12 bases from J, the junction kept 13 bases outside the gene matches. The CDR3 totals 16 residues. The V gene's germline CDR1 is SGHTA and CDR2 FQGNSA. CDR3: CASSATPGTGAQPLHF. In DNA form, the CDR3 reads TGTGCCAGCAGCGCCACGCCCGGGACAGGGGCGCAACCCCTCCACTTT. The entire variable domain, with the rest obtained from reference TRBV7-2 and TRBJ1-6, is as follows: GAGVSQSPSNKVTEKGKDVELRCDPISGHTALYWYRQSLGQGLEFLIYFQGNSAPDKSGLPSDRFSAERTGGSVSTLTIQRTQQEDSAVYLCASSATPGTGAQPLHFGNGTRLTVT.

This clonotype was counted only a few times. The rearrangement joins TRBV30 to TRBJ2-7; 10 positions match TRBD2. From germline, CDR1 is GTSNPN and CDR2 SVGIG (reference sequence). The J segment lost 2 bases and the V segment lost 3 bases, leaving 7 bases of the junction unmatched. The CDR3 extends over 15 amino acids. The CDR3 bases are TGTGCCTGGAGCCAAAAAGGACTAGCGGCCTACGAGCAGTACTTC. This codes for CAWSQKGLAAYEQYF. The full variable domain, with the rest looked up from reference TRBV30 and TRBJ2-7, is SQTIHQWPATLVQPVGSPLSLECTVEGTSNPNLYWYRQAAGRGLQLLFYSVGIGQISSEVPQNLSASRPQDRQFILSSKKLLLSDSGFYLCAWSQKGLAAYEQYFGPGTRLTVT.

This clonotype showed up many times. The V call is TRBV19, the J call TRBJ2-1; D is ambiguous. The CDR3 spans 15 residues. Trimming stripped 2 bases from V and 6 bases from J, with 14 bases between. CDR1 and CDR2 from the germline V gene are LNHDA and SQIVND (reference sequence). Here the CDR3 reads CASSITGTAGNEQFF. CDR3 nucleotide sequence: TGTGCCAGTAGTATAACGGGTACTGCTGGCAATGAGCAGTTCTTC.

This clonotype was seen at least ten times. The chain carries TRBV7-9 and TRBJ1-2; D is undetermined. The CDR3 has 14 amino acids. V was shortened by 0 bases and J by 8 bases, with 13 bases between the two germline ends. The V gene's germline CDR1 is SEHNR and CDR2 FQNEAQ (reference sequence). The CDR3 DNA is TGTGCCAGCAGCTTAGCGGTGGGGAGCGGAGGCTACACCTTC. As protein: CASSLAVGSGGYTF.

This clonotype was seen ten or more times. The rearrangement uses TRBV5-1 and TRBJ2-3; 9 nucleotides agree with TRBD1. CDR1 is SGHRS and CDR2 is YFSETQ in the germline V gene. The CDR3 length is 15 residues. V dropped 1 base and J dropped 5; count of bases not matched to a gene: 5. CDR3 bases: TGCGCCAGCAGCTTGAGGGGGACAGGGAGAGATACGCAGTATTTT. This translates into CASSLRGTGRDTQYF.

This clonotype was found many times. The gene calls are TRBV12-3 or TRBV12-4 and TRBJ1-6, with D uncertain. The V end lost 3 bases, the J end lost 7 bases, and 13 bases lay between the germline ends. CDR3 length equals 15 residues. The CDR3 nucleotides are TGTGCCAGCAGTTTGGCCAGAGGGTTGAATTCACCCCTCCACTTT. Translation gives CASSLARGLNSPLHF.

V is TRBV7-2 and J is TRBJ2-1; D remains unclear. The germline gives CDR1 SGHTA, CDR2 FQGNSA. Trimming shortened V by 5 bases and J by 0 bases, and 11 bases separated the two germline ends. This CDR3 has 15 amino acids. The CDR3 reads CASSPPPSSYNEQFF. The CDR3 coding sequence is TGTGCCAGCAGCCCGCCGCCGAGCTCCTACAATGAGCAGTTCTTC.

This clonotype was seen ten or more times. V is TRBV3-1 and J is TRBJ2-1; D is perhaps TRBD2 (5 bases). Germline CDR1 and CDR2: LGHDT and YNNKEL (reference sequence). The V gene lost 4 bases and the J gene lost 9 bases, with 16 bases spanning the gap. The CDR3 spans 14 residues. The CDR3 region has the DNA TGTGCCAGCAGCCCCCTCGAGGGCATCAGTGAGCAGTTCTTC. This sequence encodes CASSPLEGISEQFF.

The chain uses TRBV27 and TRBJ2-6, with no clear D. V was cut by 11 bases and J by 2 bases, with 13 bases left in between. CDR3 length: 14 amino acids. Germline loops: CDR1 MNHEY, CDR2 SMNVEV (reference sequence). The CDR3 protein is CASSKGTGANVLTF. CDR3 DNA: TGTGCCTCAAGCAAGGGAACTGGGGCCAACGTCCTGACTTTC.

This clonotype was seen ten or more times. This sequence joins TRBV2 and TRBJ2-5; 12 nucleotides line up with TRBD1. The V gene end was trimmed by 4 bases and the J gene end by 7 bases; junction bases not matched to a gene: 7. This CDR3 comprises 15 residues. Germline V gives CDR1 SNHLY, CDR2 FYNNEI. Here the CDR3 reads CASSGGTGGTGTQYF. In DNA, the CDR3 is TGTGCCAGCAGTGGAGGGACAGGGGGCACGGGGACCCAGTACTTC. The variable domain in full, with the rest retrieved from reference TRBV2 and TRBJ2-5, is EPEVTQTPSHQVTQMGQEVILRCVPISNHLYFYWYRQILGQKVEFLVSFYNNEISEKSEIFDDQFSVERPDGSNFTLKIRSTKLEDSAMYFCASSGGTGGTGTQYFGPGTRLLVL.

In DNA, the CDR3 is TGTGCCAGCAGAAAACTAGCGAACGAGCAGTACTTC. Residues: CASRKLANEQYF. The chain combines TRBV6-2 or TRBV6-3 with TRBJ2-7; 7 bases fit TRBD2. The CDR3 is 12 residues long. Per the germline V gene, CDR1 is MNHEY and CDR2 is SVGEGT. V was pared by 6 bases and J by 5 bases, with 4 bases of the junction left unmatched.

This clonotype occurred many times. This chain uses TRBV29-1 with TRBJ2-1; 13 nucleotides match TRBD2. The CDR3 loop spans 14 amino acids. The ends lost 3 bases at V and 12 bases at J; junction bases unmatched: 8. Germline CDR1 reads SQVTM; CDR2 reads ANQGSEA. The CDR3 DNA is TGCAGCGTTGACGCCGGGACTAGCGGGAAAGGGCAGTTCTTC. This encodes CSVDAGTSGKGQFF.

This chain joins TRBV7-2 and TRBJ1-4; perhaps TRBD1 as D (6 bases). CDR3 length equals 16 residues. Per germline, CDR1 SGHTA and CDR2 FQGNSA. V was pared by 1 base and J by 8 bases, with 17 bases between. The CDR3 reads CASSLGGRRFREKLFF. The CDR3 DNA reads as TGTGCCAGCAGCTTAGGGGGGCGCCGGTTCAGGGAAAAACTGTTTTTT.

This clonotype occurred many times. The CDR3 coding sequence is TGTGCCAGCTCACCACCGGGGACAGAGAACACTGAAGCTTTCTTT. Its protein product is CASSPPGTENTEAFF. The chain couples TRBV18 to TRBJ1-1; TRBD1 aligns across 7 bases. This CDR3 is built from 15 residues. The germline V gene has CDR1 KGHSH and CDR2 LQKENI. J gave up 1 base and V 0 bases, and 2 bases lay outside the gene matches.

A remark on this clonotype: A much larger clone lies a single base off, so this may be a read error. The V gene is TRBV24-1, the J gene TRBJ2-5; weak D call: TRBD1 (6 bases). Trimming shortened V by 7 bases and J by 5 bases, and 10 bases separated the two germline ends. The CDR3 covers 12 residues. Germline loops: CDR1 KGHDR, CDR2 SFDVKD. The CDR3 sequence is CATRGTRETQYF. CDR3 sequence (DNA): TGTGCCACCAGAGGGACACGGGAGACCCAGTACTTC.